This is a list of T cell receptor beta chains from one sample in a study of T-cell reconstitution after alpha-beta-depleted transplantation in children. TCRdb reprocessed the PCR reads via MiXCR and lists one record per CDR3 protein. The table has about 260,000 distinct CDR3 sequences, more than 9% seen once; the top ten hold 20% to 25%. Sequenced material: peripheral blood, taken 180 days after TCRalphabeta/CD19-depleted stem cell transplant. Receptors were obtained from a male patient between 2 and 15 years old who had a stem cell transplant for chronic granulomatous disease, so the T cells may come from the graft donor. The CDR3 runs from the conserved cysteine through the conserved F or W. Fields, in order: J gene, V gene, CDR3 length, clone size, D gene, CDR3 protein, CDR3 DNA. The D gene is left open where the match is weak. Part of the rows lack a size; the others show once, few, many or a class for expanded clones.

TRBJ2-7 | TRBV29-1 | 14 | many | NA | CSVETAGASYEQYF | TGCAGCGTTGAAACTGCAGGTGCCTCCTACGAGCAGTACTTC
TRBJ2-7 | TRBV10-3 | 15 | many | NA | CAISEVWRASYEQYF | TGTGCCATCAGTGAAGTCTGGAGGGCCTCCTACGAGCAGTACTTC
TRBJ2-6 | TRBV30 | 14 | many | NA | CAWSHGAGANVLTF | TGTGCCTGGAGCCATGGGGCTGGGGCCAACGTCCTGACTTTC
TRBJ2-7 | TRBV12-3/TRBV12-4 | 16 | many | TRBD1 | CASSRDRPKSSYEQYF | TGTGCCAGCAGCCGGGACAGGCCAAAGAGCTCCTACGAGCAGTACTTC
TRBJ2-1 | TRBV7-2 | 17 | many | TRBD2 | CASSLAVGLAGTNEQFF | TGTGCCAGCAGCTTAGCGGTAGGACTAGCCGGAACCAATGAGCAGTTCTTC
TRBJ2-7 | TRBV5-1 | 14 | many | TRBD1 | CASSWGTGSYEQYF | TGCGCCAGCAGCTGGGGGACAGGGTCCTACGAGCAGTACTTC
TRBJ2-2 | TRBV20-1 | 15 | many | NA | CSAREDPIHFGELFF | TGCAGTGCTAGAGAGGATCCGATTCACTTCGGGGAGCTGTTTTTT
TRBJ2-2 | TRBV12-3/TRBV12-4 | 15 | many | TRBD1 | CASSKTGTGAGELFF | TGTGCCAGCAGTAAGACCGGGACAGGGGCCGGGGAGCTGTTTTTT
TRBJ2-1 | TRBV7-2 | 16 | many | TRBD2 | CASSLTSGSFGNEQFF | TGTGCCAGCAGCCTGACTAGCGGGAGTTTTGGAAATGAGCAGTTCTTC
TRBJ1-1 | TRBV20-1 | 16 | many | NA | CSARSRGRVTLAEAFF | TGCAGTGCTAGAAGTCGGGGTCGGGTGACGTTGGCTGAAGCTTTCTTT
TRBJ2-5 | TRBV5-1 | 15 | many | TRBD1 | CASSLVGTGQETQYF | TGCGCCAGCAGCTTGGTAGGGACAGGGCAAGAGACCCAGTACTTC
TRBJ2-7 | TRBV11-2 | 14 | many | NA | CASTLLRDSYEQYF | TGTGCCAGCACCCTCTTGCGGGACTCCTACGAGCAGTACTTC
TRBJ1-1 | TRBV7-9 | 12 | many | NA | CASSLGFSEAFF | TGTGCCAGCAGCTTAGGTTTCTCTGAAGCTTTCTTT
TRBJ2-1 | TRBV6-5 | 16 | many | NA | CASSYSDESSYNEQFF | TGTGCCAGCAGTTACTCCGATGAGAGCTCCTACAATGAGCAGTTCTTC
TRBJ2-4 | TRBV20-1 | 13 | many | NA | CSPGLRAKNIQYF | TGCAGCCCGGGCCTAAGGGCCAAAAACATTCAGTACTTC
TRBJ2-5 | TRBV5-1 | 13 | NA | NA | CPSSACGRETQYF | TGCCCCAGCAGCGCCTGCGGGCGCGAGACCCAGTACTTC
TRBJ1-2 | TRBV29-1 | 12 | many | TRBD1 | CSVSSGQGRYTF | TGCAGCGTGAGCTCGGGACAGGGGCGCTACACCTTC
TRBJ1-4 | TRBV6-1 | 17 | many | TRBD1 | CASSRLHPDRVDEKLFF | TGTGCCAGCAGCCGCCTACACCCGGACAGGGTTGATGAAAAACTGTTTTTT
TRBJ2-1 | TRBV10-3 | 15 | many | NA | CAISESRDSYNEQFF | TGTGCCATCAGTGAGTCGAGGGATTCCTACAATGAGCAGTTCTTC
TRBJ2-2 | TRBV11-2 | 14 | many | NA | CASSLWGGTGELFF | TGTGCCAGCAGCTTATGGGGCGGTACCGGGGAGCTGTTTTTT
TRBJ1-1 | TRBV7-3 | 13 | many | TRBD1 | CASRGQVDTEAFF | TGTGCCAGCAGGGGACAGGTGGACACTGAAGCTTTCTTT
TRBJ2-6 | TRBV12-3/TRBV12-4 | 11 | many | NA | CASSPATVLTF | TGTGCCAGCAGCCCCGCGACCGTCCTGACTTTC
TRBJ2-7 | TRBV5-1 | 14 | many | TRBD2 | CASSVTSGSYEQYF | TGCGCCAGCAGCGTCACTAGCGGATCCTACGAGCAGTACTTC
TRBJ2-2 | TRBV29-1 | 14 | many | NA | CSVRLASGTGELFF | TGCAGCGTTCGTCTAGCCTCGGGCACCGGGGAGCTGTTTTTT
TRBJ2-7 | TRBV20-1 | 13 | many | NA | CSASRDGDEEQYF | TGCAGTGCTAGTCGGGACGGGGATGAAGAGCAGTACTTC
TRBJ2-1 | TRBV5-5 | 10 | many | NA | CASSSNEQFF | TGTGCCAGCAGCAGCAATGAGCAGTTCTTC
TRBJ1-5 | TRBV6-1 | 15 | many | TRBD1 | CASRTDRAGNQPQHF | TGTGCCAGCAGGACCGACAGGGCGGGCAATCAGCCCCAGCATTTT
TRBJ1-1 | TRBV29-1 | 12 | many | NA | CSGLRGNTEAFF | TGCAGCGGATTACGGGGGAACACTGAAGCTTTCTTT
TRBJ1-2 | TRBV3-1 | 14 | many | NA | CASSQGQTPGGYTF | TGTGCCAGCAGCCAAGGACAGACCCCTGGCGGCTACACCTTC
TRBJ1-2 | TRBV5-1 | 15 | many | NA | CASSLGGQPKDGYTF | TGCGCCAGCAGCTTGGGCGGTCAGCCGAAAGATGGCTACACCTTC